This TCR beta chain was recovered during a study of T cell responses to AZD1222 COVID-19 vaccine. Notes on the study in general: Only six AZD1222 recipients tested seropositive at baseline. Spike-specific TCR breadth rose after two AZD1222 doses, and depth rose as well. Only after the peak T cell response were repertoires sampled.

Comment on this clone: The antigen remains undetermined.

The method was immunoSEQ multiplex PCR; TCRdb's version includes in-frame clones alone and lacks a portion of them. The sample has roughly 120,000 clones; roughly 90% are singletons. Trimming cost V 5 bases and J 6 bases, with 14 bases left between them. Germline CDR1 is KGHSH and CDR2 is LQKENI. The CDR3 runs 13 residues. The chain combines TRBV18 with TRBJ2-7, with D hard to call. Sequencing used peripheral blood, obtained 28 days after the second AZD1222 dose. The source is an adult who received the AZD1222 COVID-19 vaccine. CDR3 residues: CASSATPMTEQYF. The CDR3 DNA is TGTGCCAGCTCAGCAACCCCAATGACCGAGCAGTACTTC.